This T cell receptor beta chain was recovered during a study of PD-L1 blockade in urothelial cancer. Study-wide background: Atezolizumab therapy began for patients in 2014, dosed at 1,200 mg intravenously every 3 weeks. When blood samples were assessed, the median T cell count was some 130,000. Study results and caveats: Better progression-free and overall survival followed lower pretreatment blood clonality. Enhanced expansion of tumor-associated blood clones at 3 weeks characterized durable-benefit patients.

This clone was seen a few times. What it binds is not known. Clones were sequenced by immunoSEQ multiplex PCR, and TCRdb holds only the in-frame ones, with some missing. The sample includes about 50,000 clones, roughly 87% of them seen just once. The material sequenced was PBMCs, taken around atezolizumab (anti-PD-L1) treatment. This sequence originates from a man aged 60 to 69 with urothelial cancer.

DNA of the CDR3: TGTGCCAGTAGTATTGGGGACTCCGTACACTTT. Translated, it gives CASSIGDSVHF. The chain joins TRBV19 to TRBJ1-6; TRBD1 might be the D (5 bases). The CDR3 is made up of 11 amino acids. V lost 3 bases and J 19 bases, leaving 13 bases between the germline ends. Per the germline V gene, CDR1 is LNHDA and CDR2 is SQIVND (reference sequence).